This T cell receptor beta chain appears in the sequencing data of a study of Tregs in tolerant kidney transplant recipients. In germline, CDR1 is SGHRS, CDR2 YFSETQ. CDR3 size: 17 residues. V lost 4 bases to trimming and J lost 2 bases, with 20 bases between them. A remark on this clone: Its antigen is unidentified.

Libraries were prepared by immunoSEQ multiplex PCR; TCRdb keeps only in-frame clonotypes and omits some of them. The data contain 75,000 to 85,000 clones, roughly 90% of them singletons. Study outcomes and limitations: Tregs expanded with activated donor B cells seemed most donor-specific. The small number of patients limits these findings pending further validation. Biological reproducibility was not directly addressed in this study.

Thawed PBMCs were FACS-sorted into unstimulated CD4+CD25+CD127- regulatory T cells, CD4+CD25- non-regulatory cells, CD4 and CD8 cells. The V call is TRBV5-1, the J call TRBJ2-3, with D possibly being TRBD1 (7 bases). This clonotype originated in a human donor who received a combined kidney and bone marrow transplant. This specimen consisted of Tregs from blood, obtained before the transplant. CDR3 protein: CASSLGGQGVLTDTQYF. The CDR3 region has the DNA TGCGCCAGCAGCCTGGGGGGCCAGGGGGTACTCACAGATACGCAGTATTTT.